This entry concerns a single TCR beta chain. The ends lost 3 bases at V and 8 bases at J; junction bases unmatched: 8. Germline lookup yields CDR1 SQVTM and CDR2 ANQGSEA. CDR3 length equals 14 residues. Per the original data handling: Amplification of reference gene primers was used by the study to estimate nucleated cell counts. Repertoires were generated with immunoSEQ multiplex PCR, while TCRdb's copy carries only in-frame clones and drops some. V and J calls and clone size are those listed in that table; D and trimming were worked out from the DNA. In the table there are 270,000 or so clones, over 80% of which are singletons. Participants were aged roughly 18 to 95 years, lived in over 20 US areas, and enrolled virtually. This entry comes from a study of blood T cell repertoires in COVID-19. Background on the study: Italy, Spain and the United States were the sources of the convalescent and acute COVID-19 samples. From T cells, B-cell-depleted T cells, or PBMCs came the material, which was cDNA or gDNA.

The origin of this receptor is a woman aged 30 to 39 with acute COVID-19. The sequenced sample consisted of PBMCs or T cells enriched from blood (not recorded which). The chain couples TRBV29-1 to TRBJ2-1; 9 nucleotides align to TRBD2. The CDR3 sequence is CSVDGAGGLDEQFF. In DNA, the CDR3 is TGCAGCGTTGATGGAGCGGGAGGACTTGATGAGCAGTTCTTC.